Listed below are T cell receptor beta chains from one sample, sequenced in a study of PD-1 blockade in classical Hodgkin lymphoma. TCRdb's copy holds only in-frame clones and misses some; the assay was immunoSEQ multiplex PCR. The sample holds about 24,000 clones, 69% seen once. The sequenced sample was peripheral blood mononuclear cells (PBMCs), obtained at baseline. Receptors were obtained from a human donor with classical Hodgkin lymphoma. CDR3s include the opening cysteine and the closing phenylalanine or tryptophan. D genes are given only for firm matches. Size values are once, few and many counts, or a class for expanded clones, and some rows have none.

abundance,v_gene,j_gene,d_gene,CDR3aa,CDR3nt
-,TRBV15,TRBJ2-1,-,CATSRDGGNNEQFF,TGTGCCACCAGCAGAGATGGGGGAAACAATGAGCAGTTCTTC
few,TRBV19,TRBJ1-1,-,CASSPGDTNTEAFF,TGTGCCAGTAGCCCGGGGGACACTAACACTGAAGCTTTCTTT
-,TRBV6-5,TRBJ1-1,-,CASSYSKGNTEAFF,TGTGCCAGCAGTTACTCGAAGGGGAACACTGAAGCTTTCTTT
few,TRBV2,TRBJ1-5,-,CASSRTINQPQHF,TGTGCCAGCAGTCGGACTATCAATCAGCCCCAGCATTTT
-,TRBV7-7,TRBJ2-2,-,CASSLVEGTGELFF,TGTGCTAGCAGCTTAGTAGAAGGAACCGGGGAGCTGTTTTTT
few,TRBV7-8,TRBJ1-1,-,CASSWEGGNTEAFF,TGTGCCAGCAGCTGGGAAGGTGGGAACACTGAAGCTTTCTTT
-,TRBV5-4,TRBJ1-5,-,CASSLGQGPNQPQHF,TGTGCCAGCAGCTTGGGCCAGGGTCCAAATCAGCCCCAGCATTTT
-,TRBV5-5,TRBJ2-1,-,CASSLAKGTYNEQFF,TGTGCCAGCAGCCTAGCGAAGGGGACCTACAATGAGCAGTTCTTC
-,TRBV30,TRBJ1-1,-,CAWTRGGAGTEAFF,TGTGCCTGGACTCGGGGGGGCGCAGGCACTGAAGCTTTCTTT
few,TRBV5-1,TRBJ2-2,-,CASSPNRRITGELFF,TGCGCCAGCAGCCCTAATCGACGGATCACCGGGGAGCTGTTTTTT
few,TRBV19,TRBJ2-2,-,CASSISENTGELFF,TGTGCCAGTAGTATTTCAGAGAACACCGGGGAGCTGTTTTTT
-,TRBV30,TRBJ1-1,-,CAWSVPGTEAFF,TGTGCCTGGAGTGTACCGGGAACTGAAGCTTTCTTT
-,TRBV6-5,TRBJ2-1,-,CASRPHSRGYNEQFF,TGTGCCAGCAGGCCCCACTCCAGGGGATACAATGAGCAGTTCTTC
-,TRBV7-8,TRBJ1-3,TRBD1,CASSLARRAGTGTGNTIYF,TGTGCCAGCAGCTTAGCGCGCAGGGCGGGGACAGGGACGGGAAACACCATATATTTT
-,TRBV10-3,TRBJ1-6,-,CAISGTTGSPLHF,TGTGCCATCAGTGGGACGACCGGATCACCCCTCCACTTT
-,TRBV14,TRBJ2-1,-,CASSLQTRPYNEQFF,TGTGCCAGCAGCCTCCAGACAAGGCCTTACAATGAGCAGTTCTTC
-,TRBV30,TRBJ2-1,-,CAYYRVGAWNEQFF,TGTGCCTACTACAGGGTTGGGGCCTGGAATGAGCAGTTCTTC
-,TRBV5-1,TRBJ2-2,-,CASSLVLPTTGELFF,TGCGCCAGCAGCTTGGTGCTACCAACCACCGGGGAGCTGTTTTTT
-,TRBV14,TRBJ1-1,-,CASSQVGTAGTEAFF,TGTGCCAGCAGCCAAGTTGGGACGGCGGGAACTGAAGCTTTCTTT
-,TRBV19,TRBJ1-1,-,CATQQGATEAFF,TGTGCCACACAACAGGGAGCCACTGAAGCTTTCTTT
few,TRBV9,TRBJ1-2,-,CASSVAGEGYGYTF,TGTGCCAGCAGCGTAGCGGGGGAGGGTTATGGCTACACCTTC
-,TRBV4-3,TRBJ1-2,TRBD1,CASRRTSPGGGYTF,TGCGCCAGCAGGCGTACGTCCCCAGGGGGTGGCTACACCTTC
once,TRBV4-3,TRBJ2-7,-,CASSQDHAAGYEQYF,TGCGCCAGCAGCCAAGATCATGCGGCAGGTTACGAGCAGTACTTC
-,TRBV6-5,TRBJ1-3,-,CASSYRGTGNTIYF,TGTGCCAGCAGTTACCGTGGTACGGGAAACACCATATATTTT
-,TRBV7-9,TRBJ1-3,-,CASSPRSSSGNTIYF,TGTGCCAGCAGCCCGCGATCCTCCTCTGGAAACACCATATATTTT
once,TRBV4-3,TRBJ2-1,TRBD1,CASSQGTGTDNEQFF,TGCGCCAGCAGCCAAGGGACAGGAACCGACAATGAGCAGTTCTTC
few,TRBV30,TRBJ2-7,-,CAWSVLSNAEQYF,TGTGCCTGGAGTGTTCTGAGCAACGCCGAGCAGTACTTC
-,TRBV7-3,TRBJ2-1,-,CASSPLQGGDEQFF,TGTGCCAGCAGCCCTTTACAAGGGGGGGATGAGCAGTTCTTC
-,TRBV7-3,TRBJ1-3,-,CASSVDGTGGNTIYF,TGTGCCAGCAGTGTGGACGGGACGGGAGGAAACACCATATATTTT
-,TRBV18,TRBJ2-2,TRBD2,CASSPRRLAGGNTGELFF,TGTGCCAGCTCACCACGTCGTCTAGCGGGGGGGAACACCGGGGAGCTGTTTTTT
-,TRBV21-1,TRBJ1-1,-,CASRYRDSRIEAFF,TGTGCCAGCAGATACAGGGACAGCCGTATTGAAGCTTTCTTT
-,TRBV11-2,TRBJ1-4,-,CASSLVGGVGREKLFF,TGTGCCAGCAGCTTAGTTGGGGGCGTGGGGCGAGAAAAACTGTTTTTT
-,TRBV19,TRBJ1-1,-,CATPGFRTEAFF,TGTGCCACCCCGGGCTTTAGGACTGAAGCTTTCTTT
-,TRBV6-5,TRBJ1-1,-,CASSYRGGEAFF,TGTGCCAGCAGTTACCGAGGAGGTGAAGCTTTCTTT
-,TRBV6-5,TRBJ1-2,-,CASSIGQSINYGYTF,TGTGCCAGCAGCATTGGACAGAGCATAAACTATGGCTACACCTTC
once,TRBV10-3,TRBJ1-2,-,CAISESPGVVGYTF,TGTGCCATCAGTGAGTCTCCAGGGGTGGTAGGCTACACCTTC
-,TRBV10-2,TRBJ1-2,-,CASRDSYGYTF,TGCGCCAGCAGAGACAGCTATGGCTACACCTTC
-,TRBV4-1,TRBJ1-4,-,CASSQDESATNEKLFF,TGCGCCAGCAGCCAAGATGAGAGTGCAACTAATGAAAAACTGTTTTTT
-,TRBV21-1,TRBJ1-5,-,CASSRKTGGRGKPGRSNQPQHF,TGTGCCAGCAGCAGAAAGACAGGGGGGAGGGGGAAACCTGGGAGGAGCAATCAGCCCCAGCATTTT
large,TRBV19,TRBJ1-6,TRBD1,CASSIGGGESSPLHF,TGTGCCAGTAGTATTGGAGGGGGCGAAAGCTCACCCCTCCACTTT
once,TRBV9,TRBJ2-1,TRBD2,CASSPRGDVAGNNEQFF,TGTGCCAGCAGCCCTCGGGGGGACGTAGCGGGGAACAATGAGCAGTTCTTC
few,TRBV6-1,TRBJ2-7,-,CASSEATAGYEQYF,TGTGCCAGCAGTGAAGCTACAGCGGGCTACGAGCAGTACTTC
-,TRBV19,TRBJ2-7,TRBD1,CASSLAQGQLYEQYF,TGTGCCAGTAGCTTAGCCCAGGGACAGCTATACGAGCAGTACTTC
few,TRBV5-6,TRBJ2-4,-,CASSLTEDDIQYF,TGTGCCAGCAGCTTGACCGAGGACGACATTCAGTACTTC
few,TRBV7-8,TRBJ1-2,-,CASSLGGGLNYGYTF,TGTGCCAGCAGCTTAGGAGGGGGACTTAACTATGGCTACACCTTC
few,TRBV11-2,TRBJ2-1,TRBD2,CASSYTATLAGEQFF,TGTGCCAGCAGCTATACCGCCACTCTAGCGGGTGAGCAGTTCTTC
-,TRBV6-5,TRBJ2-7,-,CASSPSGQATYEQYF,TGTGCCAGCAGTCCTTCTGGGCAGGCGACCTACGAGCAGTACTTC